The present T cell receptor (beta chain) was sequenced within a study of Ad26.COV2.S vaccination and SARS-CoV-2 variants. Notes on the study in general: Total T cell responses may have been underestimated by the TCR breadth and depth analyses.

Regarding treatment: around 19 received Ad26.COV2.S at low or high dose, single or two shots; 5 received placebo; per-sample allocation not given. Specimens were obtained on day 63 following the first vaccine or placebo injection. Assay used: immunoSEQ multiplex PCR; TCRdb lists only in-frame clones, some missing. Among some 320,000 clones listed, around four fifths were seen once. As to this clone: Its specificity is not known.

The sequence was obtained from a person between 18 and 65 years old who received the Ad26.COV2.S COVID-19 vaccine or a placebo. Sequenced here: peripheral blood, sampled in a trial of Ad26.COV2.S vaccine versus placebo.

This CDR3 is CASSRRTGSSGANVLTF. CDR3 coding DNA: TGTGCCAGCAGCCGTCGGACCGGGAGCTCTGGGGCCAACGTCCTGACTTTC. This chain links TRBV3-1 (or the pseudogene TRBV3-2) with TRBJ2-6, with D possibly matching TRBD2 (6 bases). Germline V gives CDR1 LGHDT, CDR2 YNNKEL (reference sequence). V lost 4 bases and J lost 0, with 13 bases in between. CDR3 length equals 17 residues.